This T cell receptor beta chain was captured by sequencing in a study of cytomegalovirus exposure and HLA in healthy donors. In the study overall: A subsequent analysis reported that the roughly 120 validation repertoires were produced on the same platform that had also been used for the roughly 700 first-cohort repertoires. General observations from the study: It was 150 or so TCR beta chains that were listed as cytomegalovirus-associated.

Comments on this clone: Its antigen is still unknown.

Data came from immunoSEQ multiplex PCR; TCRdb stores just in-frame clones and leaves some out. Among 90,000 to 150,000 clones listed, over 75% were seen once. While the first cohort had around 700 subjects, the donors belonged to the separate validation cohort of over a hundred subjects. The clonotype was recovered from a woman in her late teens or twenties in good health and CMV-seropositive. The specimen was PBMCs.

The chain's CDR3 is CASSVTAGSNQPQHF. Written as DNA, the CDR3 is TGTGCCAGCAGCGTTACCGCGGGGAGCAATCAGCCCCAGCATTTT. The chain has TRBV9 and TRBJ1-5; D remains ambiguous. Trimming removed 2 bases from V and 1 base from J, with 10 bases in between. The CDR3 extends over 15 amino acids. Germline V gene lookup returns CDR1 SGDLS and CDR2 YYNGEE.